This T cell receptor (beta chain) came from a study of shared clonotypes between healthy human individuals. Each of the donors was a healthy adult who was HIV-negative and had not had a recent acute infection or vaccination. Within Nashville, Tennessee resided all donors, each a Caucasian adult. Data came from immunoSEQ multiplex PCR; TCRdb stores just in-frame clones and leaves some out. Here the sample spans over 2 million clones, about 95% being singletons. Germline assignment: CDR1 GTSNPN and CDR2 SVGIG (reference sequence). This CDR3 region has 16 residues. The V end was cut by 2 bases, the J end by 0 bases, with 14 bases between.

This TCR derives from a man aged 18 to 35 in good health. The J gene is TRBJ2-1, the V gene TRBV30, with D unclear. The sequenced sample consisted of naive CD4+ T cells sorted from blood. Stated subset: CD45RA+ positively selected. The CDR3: CAWSPKTIHSYNEQFF. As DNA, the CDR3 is TGTGCCTGGAGTCCGAAAACTATACACTCCTACAATGAGCAGTTCTTC.